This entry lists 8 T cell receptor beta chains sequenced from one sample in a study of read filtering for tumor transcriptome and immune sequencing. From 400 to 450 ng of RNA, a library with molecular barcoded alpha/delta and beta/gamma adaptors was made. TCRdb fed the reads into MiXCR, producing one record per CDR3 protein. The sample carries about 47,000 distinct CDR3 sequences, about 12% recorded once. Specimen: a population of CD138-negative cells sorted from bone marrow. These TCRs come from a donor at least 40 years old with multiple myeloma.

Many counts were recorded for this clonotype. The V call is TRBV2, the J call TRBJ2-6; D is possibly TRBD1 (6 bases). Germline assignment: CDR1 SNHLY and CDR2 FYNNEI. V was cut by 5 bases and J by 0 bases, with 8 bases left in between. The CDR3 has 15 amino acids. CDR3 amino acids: CASSWTVSGANVLTF. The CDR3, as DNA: TGTGCCAGCAGTTGGACAGTCTCTGGGGCCAACGTCCTGACTTTC.

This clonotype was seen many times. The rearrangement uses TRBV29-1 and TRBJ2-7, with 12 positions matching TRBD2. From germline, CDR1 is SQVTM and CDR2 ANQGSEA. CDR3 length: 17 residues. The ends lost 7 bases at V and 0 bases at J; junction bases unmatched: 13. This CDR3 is CSASGLAGFPSSYEQYF. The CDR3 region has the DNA TGCAGCGCGTCGGGACTAGCGGGTTTCCCAAGCTCCTACGAGCAGTACTTC.

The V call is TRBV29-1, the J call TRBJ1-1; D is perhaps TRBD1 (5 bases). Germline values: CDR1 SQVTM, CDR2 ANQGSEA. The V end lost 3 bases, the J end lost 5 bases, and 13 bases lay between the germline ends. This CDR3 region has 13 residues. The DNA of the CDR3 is TGCAGCGTTGACCCGAAGGGGACGACTGAAGCTTTCTTT. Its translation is CSVDPKGTTEAFF.

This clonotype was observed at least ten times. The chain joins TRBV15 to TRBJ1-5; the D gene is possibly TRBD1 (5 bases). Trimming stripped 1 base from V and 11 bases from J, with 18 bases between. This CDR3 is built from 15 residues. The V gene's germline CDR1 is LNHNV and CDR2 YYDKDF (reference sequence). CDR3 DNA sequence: TGTGCCACCAGCAGAGGGGGGACCCAAAGTGGGACCCAGCATTTT. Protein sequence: CATSRGGTQSGTQHF.

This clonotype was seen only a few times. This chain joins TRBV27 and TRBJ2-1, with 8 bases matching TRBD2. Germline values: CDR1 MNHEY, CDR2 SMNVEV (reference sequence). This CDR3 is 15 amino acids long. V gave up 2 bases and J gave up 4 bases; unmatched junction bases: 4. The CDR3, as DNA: TGTGCCAGCAGTTTAACTAGCGGCCCATACAATGAGCAGTTCTTC. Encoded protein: CASSLTSGPYNEQFF.

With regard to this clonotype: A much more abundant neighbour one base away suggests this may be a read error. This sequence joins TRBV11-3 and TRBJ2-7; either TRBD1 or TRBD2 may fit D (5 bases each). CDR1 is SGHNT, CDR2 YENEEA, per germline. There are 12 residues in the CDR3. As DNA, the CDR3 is TGTGCCTGCAGCTTAGATCATGGGGGGCAGTACTTC. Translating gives CACSLDHGGQYF.

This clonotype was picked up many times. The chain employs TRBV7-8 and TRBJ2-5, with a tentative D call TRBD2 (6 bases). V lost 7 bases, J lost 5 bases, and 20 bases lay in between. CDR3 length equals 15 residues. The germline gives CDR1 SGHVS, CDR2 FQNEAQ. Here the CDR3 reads CASTKSWVGGETQYF. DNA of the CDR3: TGTGCCAGCACAAAAAGCTGGGTCGGAGGGGAGACCCAGTACTTC.

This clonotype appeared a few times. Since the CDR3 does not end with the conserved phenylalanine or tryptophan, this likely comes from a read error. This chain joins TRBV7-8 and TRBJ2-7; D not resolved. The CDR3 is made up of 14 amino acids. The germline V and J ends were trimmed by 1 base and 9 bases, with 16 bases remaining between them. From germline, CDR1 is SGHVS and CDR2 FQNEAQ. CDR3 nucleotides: TGTGCCAGCAGCTTAGGCGGAGTGATACACGGGCAGTACCTC. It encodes CASSLGGVIHGQYL.